This T cell receptor beta chain was sequenced for a study of neurological immune-mediated disorders. This clonotype was counted at least ten times. V lost 0 bases and J 1 base, leaving 3 bases between the germline ends. The CDR3 is made up of 13 amino acids. Germline loops: CDR1 ENHRY, CDR2 SYGVKD. Via MiXCR, TCRdb re-called the 5' RACE reads, giving one row per CDR3 protein. The sample lists 40,000 or so distinct CDR3 sequences; under 9.5% were seen once. This clonotype was sampled from a woman aged 40 to 50 in good health. The chain uses TRBV10-3 and TRBJ2-5; D is undetermined. Sequences were obtained from PBMCs. This chain's CDR3 is CAISESFQETQYF. DNA of the CDR3: TGTGCCATCAGTGAGTCGTTCCAAGAGACCCAGTACTTC.